A selection of T cell receptor beta chains follows, all from one sample in a study of blood T cell repertoires in COVID-19. The assay was immunoSEQ multiplex PCR, and TCRdb's table has in-frame clones only and misses some. The sample contains roughly 200,000 clones, approximately 83% of which appear only once. The sequenced sample was peripheral blood. These receptors were taken from a human donor in a cohort sampled during active COVID-19. Each CDR3 is given with its conserved first and last residue. Each record gives: D gene, V gene, J gene, clone size, CDR3 protein, CDR3 DNA. D genes are given only for firm matches. Some rows mark clone size as missing; the rest say once, few, many or name a class of expanded clone.

TRBD2	TRBV6-2/TRBV6-3	TRBJ2-1	NA	CASSYSIGASGSSYNEQFF	TGTGCCAGCAGTTACTCGATTGGGGCTAGCGGGAGCTCCTACAATGAGCAGTTCTTC
TRBD1	TRBV9	TRBJ2-2	few	CASSVEGTGSTGELFF	TGTGCCAGCAGCGTAGAGGGGACAGGGAGCACCGGGGAGCTGTTTTTT
NA	TRBV9	TRBJ2-3	NA	CASSVVAGAYTDTQYF	TGTGCCAGCAGCGTAGTTGCGGGGGCCTACACAGATACGCAGTATTTT
TRBD1	TRBV20-1	TRBJ2-6	NA	CSASWDRASGANVLTF	TGCAGTGCTAGTTGGGACAGGGCCTCTGGGGCCAACGTCCTGACTTTC
TRBD2	TRBV6-6	TRBJ2-1	few	CASRQGTRANEQFF	TGTGCCAGCAGACAAGGGACTAGGGCTAATGAGCAGTTCTTC
TRBD2	TRBV5-4	TRBJ2-5	NA	CASSPGLAGGETQYF	TGTGCCAGCAGCCCGGGACTAGCGGGAGGGGAGACCCAGTACTTC
NA	TRBV11-2	TRBJ1-2	NA	CASSPQGYGYTF	TGTGCCAGCAGCCCGCAGGGGTATGGCTACACCTTC
NA	TRBV7-8	TRBJ1-3	NA	CASKPAGGGNTIYF	TGTGCCAGCAAACCGGCGGGCGGCGGAAACACCATATATTTT
TRBD1	TRBV7-8	TRBJ1-1	NA	CASSSGGTEAFF	TGTGCCAGCAGCTCAGGGGGCACTGAAGCTTTCTTT
NA	TRBV3-1/TRBV3-2	TRBJ1-2	few	CASSQMTPNYGYTF	TGTGCCAGCAGCCAAATGACACCTAACTATGGCTACACCTTC
NA	TRBV7-2	TRBJ2-7	NA	CASSHPNREEQYF	TGTGCCAGCAGCCATCCTAACAGGGAAGAGCAGTACTTC
NA	TRBV6-5	TRBJ1-5	NA	CASSSSGTNSNQPQHF	TGTGCCAGCAGTTCCTCGGGCACAAATAGCAATCAGCCCCAGCATTTT
TRBD2	TRBV29-1	TRBJ2-7	NA	CSVGSAGERLQYF	TGCAGCGTTGGATCAGCGGGAGAGAGGTTGCAGTACTTC